This TCR beta chain was sequenced in a study of blood T cell repertoires in COVID-19. Study information: Donors in the United States, Italy and Spain gave samples during acute or convalescent COVID-19. PBMCs, B-cell-depleted T cells, or T cells were the source of the cDNA or gDNA that made up the material.

Per the authors' pipeline: Nucleated cell counts were estimated from reference gene primer amplification. Some clones are missing from TCRdb's copy, which holds only in-frame ones; the method was immunoSEQ multiplex PCR. Clonal size and the V and J genes are those of that table, whereas D and trimming came from the DNA. This table has about 79,000 clones, 75% to 90% appearing once. V dropped 4 bases and J dropped 4 bases, with 13 bases sitting between them. Germline CDR1 is GTSNPN and CDR2 is SVGIG (reference sequence). This CDR3 has 13 amino acids. Sequenced input: peripheral blood. The genes are TRBV30 and TRBJ1-2; a possible D gene is TRBD1 (6 bases). This TCR was recovered from an older man with active or convalescent COVID-19. CDR3 region: CAWNQKTGYGYTF. The CDR3 DNA reads as TGTGCCTGGAATCAGAAGACAGGCTATGGCTACACCTTC.